The T cell receptor (beta chain) described here comes from a study of CD8+CD57+ T cells in acquired aplastic anemia. Whole-study context: DNA per sorted CD4+ or CD8+ sample ranged about 0.19 to 30 ug, averaging roughly 3.2 ug. Overall study results and limits: Significant differences in CD8+ Simpson's diversity were not observed between patients and controls.

This clonotype occurred many times. Antigen specificity is unknown. The junction had 6 bases not matched to a gene; V was cut back by 8 bases and J by 3 bases. The CDR3 loop spans 14 amino acids. CDR1 and CDR2 (germline): MNHEY, SVGEGT. For CDR3 and TCR beta VDJ profiling, genomic DNA was the template used. TCRdb reprocessed the reads via MiXCR and lists one record per CDR3 protein. The sample lists 350,000 to 450,000 distinct CDR3 sequences; 65% to 80% were seen once. The chain is built from TRBV6-2 or TRBV6-3 and TRBJ1-4, with 7 bases fitting TRBD1. Sequencing used sorted CD4+, CD8+, or CD8+CD57+ T cells (not recorded which) from PBMCs. This sequence was found in a human donor in good health, serving as a control. CDR3 sequence reads: CASAVDRANEKLFF. As DNA, the CDR3 is TGTGCCAGCGCGGTCGACAGGGCTAATGAAAAACTGTTTTTT.